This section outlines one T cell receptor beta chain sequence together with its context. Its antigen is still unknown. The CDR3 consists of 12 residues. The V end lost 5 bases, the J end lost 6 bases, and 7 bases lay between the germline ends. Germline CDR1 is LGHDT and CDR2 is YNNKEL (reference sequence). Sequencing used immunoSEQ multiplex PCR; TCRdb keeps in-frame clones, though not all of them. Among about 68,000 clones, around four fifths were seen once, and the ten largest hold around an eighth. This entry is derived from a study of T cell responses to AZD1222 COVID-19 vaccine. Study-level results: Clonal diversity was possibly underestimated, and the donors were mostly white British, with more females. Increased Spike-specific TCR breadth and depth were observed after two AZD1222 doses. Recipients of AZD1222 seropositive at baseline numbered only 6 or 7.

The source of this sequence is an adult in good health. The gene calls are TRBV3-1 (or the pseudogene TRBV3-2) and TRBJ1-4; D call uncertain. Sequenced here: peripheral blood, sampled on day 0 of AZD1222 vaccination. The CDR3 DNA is TGTGCCAGCAGCGATGTGGATGAAAAACTGTTTTTT. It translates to CASSDVDEKLFF.